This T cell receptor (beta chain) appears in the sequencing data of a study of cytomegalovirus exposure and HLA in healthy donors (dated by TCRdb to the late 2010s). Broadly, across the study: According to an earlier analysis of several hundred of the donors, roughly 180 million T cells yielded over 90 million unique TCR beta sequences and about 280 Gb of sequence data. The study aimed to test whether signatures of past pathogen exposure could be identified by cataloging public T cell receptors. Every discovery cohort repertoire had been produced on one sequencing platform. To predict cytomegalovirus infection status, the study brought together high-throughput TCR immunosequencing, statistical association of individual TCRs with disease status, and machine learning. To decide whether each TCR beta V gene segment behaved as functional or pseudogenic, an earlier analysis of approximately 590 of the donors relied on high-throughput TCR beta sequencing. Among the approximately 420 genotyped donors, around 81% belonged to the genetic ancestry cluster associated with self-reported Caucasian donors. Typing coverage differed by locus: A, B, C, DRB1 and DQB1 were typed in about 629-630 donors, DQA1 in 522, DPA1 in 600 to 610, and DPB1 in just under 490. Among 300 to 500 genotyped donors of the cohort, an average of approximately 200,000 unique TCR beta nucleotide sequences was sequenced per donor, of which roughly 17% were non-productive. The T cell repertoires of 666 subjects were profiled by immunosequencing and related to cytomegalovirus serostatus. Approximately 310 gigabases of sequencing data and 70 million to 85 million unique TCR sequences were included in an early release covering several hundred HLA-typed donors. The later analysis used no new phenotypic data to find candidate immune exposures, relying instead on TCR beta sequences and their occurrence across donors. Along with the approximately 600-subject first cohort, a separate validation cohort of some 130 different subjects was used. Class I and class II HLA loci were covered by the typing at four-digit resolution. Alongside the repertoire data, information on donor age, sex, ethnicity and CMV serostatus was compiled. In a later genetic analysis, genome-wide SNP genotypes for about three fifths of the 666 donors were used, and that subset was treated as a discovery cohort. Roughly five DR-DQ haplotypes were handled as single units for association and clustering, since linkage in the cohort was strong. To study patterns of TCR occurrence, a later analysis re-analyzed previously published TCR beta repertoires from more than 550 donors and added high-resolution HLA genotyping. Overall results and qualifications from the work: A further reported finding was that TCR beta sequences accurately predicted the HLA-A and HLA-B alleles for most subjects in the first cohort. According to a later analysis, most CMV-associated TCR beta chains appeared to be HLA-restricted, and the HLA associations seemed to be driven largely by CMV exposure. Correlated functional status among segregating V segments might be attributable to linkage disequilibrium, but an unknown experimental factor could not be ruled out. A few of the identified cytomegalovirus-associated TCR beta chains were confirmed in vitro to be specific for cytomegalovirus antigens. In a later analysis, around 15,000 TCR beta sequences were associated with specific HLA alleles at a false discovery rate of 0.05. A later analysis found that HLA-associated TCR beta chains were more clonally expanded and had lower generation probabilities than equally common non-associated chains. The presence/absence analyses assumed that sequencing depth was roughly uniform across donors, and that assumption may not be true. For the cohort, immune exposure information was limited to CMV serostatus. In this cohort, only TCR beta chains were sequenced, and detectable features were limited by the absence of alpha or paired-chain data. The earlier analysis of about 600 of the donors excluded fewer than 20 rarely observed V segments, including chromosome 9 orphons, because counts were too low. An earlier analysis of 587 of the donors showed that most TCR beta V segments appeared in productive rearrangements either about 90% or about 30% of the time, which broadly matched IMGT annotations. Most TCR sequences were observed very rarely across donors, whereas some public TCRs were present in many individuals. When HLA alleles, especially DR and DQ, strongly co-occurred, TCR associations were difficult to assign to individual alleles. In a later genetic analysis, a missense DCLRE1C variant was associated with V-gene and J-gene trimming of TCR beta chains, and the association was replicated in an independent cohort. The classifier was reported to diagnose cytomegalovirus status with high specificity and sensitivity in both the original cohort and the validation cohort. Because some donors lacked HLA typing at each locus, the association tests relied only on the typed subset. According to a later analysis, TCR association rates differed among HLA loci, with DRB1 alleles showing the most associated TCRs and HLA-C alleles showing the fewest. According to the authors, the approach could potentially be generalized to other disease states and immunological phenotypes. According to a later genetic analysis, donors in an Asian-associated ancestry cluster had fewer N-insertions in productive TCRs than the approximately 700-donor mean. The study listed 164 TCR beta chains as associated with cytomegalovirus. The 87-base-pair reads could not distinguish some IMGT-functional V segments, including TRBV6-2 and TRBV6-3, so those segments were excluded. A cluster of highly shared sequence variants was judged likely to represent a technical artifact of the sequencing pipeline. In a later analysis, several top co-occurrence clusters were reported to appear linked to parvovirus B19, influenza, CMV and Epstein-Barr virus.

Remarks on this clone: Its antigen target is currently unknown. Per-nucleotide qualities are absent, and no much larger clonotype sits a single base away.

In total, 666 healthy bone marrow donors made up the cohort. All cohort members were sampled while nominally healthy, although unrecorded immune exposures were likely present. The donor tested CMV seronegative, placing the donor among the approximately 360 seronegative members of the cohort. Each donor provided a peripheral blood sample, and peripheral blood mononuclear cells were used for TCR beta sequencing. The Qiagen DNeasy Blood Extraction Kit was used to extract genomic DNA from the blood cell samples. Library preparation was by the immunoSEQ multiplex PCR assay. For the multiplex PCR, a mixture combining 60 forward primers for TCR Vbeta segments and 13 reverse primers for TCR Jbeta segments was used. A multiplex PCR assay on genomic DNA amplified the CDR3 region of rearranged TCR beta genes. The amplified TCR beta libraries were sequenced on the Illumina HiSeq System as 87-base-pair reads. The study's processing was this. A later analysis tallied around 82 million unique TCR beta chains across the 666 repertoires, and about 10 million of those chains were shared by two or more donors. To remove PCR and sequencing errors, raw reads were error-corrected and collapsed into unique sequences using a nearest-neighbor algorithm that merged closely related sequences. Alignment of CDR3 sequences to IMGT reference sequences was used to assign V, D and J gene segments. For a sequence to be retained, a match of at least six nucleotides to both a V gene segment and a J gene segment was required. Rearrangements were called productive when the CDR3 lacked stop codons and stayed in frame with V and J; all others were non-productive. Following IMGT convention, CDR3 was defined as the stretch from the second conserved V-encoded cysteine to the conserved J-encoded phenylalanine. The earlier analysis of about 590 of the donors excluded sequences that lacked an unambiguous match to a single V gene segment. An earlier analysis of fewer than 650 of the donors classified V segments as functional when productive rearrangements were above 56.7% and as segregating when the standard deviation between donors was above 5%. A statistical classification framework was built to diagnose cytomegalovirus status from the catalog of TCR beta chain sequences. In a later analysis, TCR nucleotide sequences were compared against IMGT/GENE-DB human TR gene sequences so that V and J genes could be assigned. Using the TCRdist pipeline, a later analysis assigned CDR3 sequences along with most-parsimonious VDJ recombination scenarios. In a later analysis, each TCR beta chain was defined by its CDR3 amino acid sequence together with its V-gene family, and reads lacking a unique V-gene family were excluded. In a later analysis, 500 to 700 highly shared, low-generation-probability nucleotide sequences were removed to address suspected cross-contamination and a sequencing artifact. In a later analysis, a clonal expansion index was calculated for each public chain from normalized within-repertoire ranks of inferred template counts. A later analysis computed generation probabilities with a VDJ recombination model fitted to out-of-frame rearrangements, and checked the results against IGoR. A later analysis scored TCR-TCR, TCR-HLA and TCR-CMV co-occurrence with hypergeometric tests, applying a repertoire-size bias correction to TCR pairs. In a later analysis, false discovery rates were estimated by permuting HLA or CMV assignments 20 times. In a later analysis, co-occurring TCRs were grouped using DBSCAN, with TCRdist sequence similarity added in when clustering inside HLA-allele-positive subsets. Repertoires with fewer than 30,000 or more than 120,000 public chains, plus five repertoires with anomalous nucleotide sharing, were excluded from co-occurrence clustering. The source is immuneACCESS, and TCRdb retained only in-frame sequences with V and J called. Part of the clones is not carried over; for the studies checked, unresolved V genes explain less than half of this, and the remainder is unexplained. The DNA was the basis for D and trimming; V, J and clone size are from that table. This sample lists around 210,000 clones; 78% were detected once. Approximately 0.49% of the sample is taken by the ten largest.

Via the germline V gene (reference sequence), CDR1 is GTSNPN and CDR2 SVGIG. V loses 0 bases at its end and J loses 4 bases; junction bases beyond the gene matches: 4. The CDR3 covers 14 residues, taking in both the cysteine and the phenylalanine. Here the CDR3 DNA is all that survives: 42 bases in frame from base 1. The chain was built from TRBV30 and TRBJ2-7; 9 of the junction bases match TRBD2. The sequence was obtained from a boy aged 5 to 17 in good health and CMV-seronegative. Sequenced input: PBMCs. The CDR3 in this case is CAWSVGGGAYEQYF. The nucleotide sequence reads TGTGCCTGGAGTGTAGGCGGGGGGGCGTACGAGCAGTACTTC. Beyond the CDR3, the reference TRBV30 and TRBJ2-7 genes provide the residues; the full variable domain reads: SQTIHQWPATLVQPVGSPLSLECTVEGTSNPNLYWYRQAAGRGLQLLFYSVGIGQISSEVPQNLSASRPQDRQFILSSKKLLLSDSGFYLCAWSVGGGAYEQYFGPGTRLTVT.